This T cell receptor (beta chain) is from a study of blood T cell repertoires in COVID-19 (dated by TCRdb to about 2020). With respect to the entire study: Samples covering the acute and convalescent phases of COVID-19 were provided by collaborators in the United States, Italy and Spain. HLA class I and class II types, where available, came from metadata supplied by the sample provider rather than from assay-based typing. Deeply sampled blood TCRbeta repertoires from subjects exposed to, actively infected with, or recovered from COVID-19 were included in the dataset. Samples were obtained from the ongoing ImmuneRACE study (first 160 participants) and from about 1,300 subjects provided by 6 global collaborators. A freely available public database, intended as a resource for researchers studying the immune response to SARS-CoV-2, is where the repertoires were released. The prospective study material was composed of cDNA or gDNA derived from T cells, B-cell-depleted T cells, or PBMCs. The sample metadata nearly always contained a de-identified subject ID, COVID-19 status, age in years and sex.

As to this clone: There is no known antigen for this receptor. The record has no base qualities; no much larger clone is one base away.

There are 14 amino acids in the CDR3, from cysteine to phenylalanine inclusive. Just CDR3 DNA is preserved here, 42 bases in frame from base 1. The CDR1 and CDR2 encoded by the germline V gene (reference sequence) are GTSNPN and SVGIG. V is pared back by 4 bases and J by 2 bases, with 14 bases lying between the germline termini. TCRbeta CDR3 regions were amplified from genomic DNA using the immunoSEQ Assay, a bias-controlled multiplex PCR. On the study's bioinformatics: Nucleated cell counts per sample were estimated from amplification of reference gene primers within the assay. To quantify the absolute abundance of each unique TCRbeta CDR3 rearrangement, sequence reads were collapsed and filtered. For each sample, productive Simpson clonality was calculated by taking the square root of Simpson's diversity index across productive rearrangements. TCRdb retrieved this table from immuneACCESS and kept in-frame rearrangements only. Not all clones are present; in checked studies, unresolved V genes account for under half, and no reason is known for the remainder. Clonal size and the V and J genes are those of that table, whereas D and trimming came from the DNA. The sample table contains roughly 350,000 clones; only one count was recorded for 70% to 90% of them. Around 4% of the sample comes from the top ten.

The collaborating institutions used their own protocols to collect whole blood in K2EDTA tubes. For TCRbeta analysis, collaborators shipped samples as frozen whole blood, isolated PBMCs, or DNA extracted from either of those sample types. Study-wide findings and limitations: The quantity of clinical and demographic metadata differed by source and by participant and was supplied without curation.

What was sequenced was peripheral blood. This sequence originates from a woman in her 50s with active or convalescent COVID-19. The rearranged chain carries TRBV30 and TRBJ1-2; the D gene cannot be resolved reliably. This receptor has the CDR3 CAWTGVKPNYGYTF. The DNA sequence is given as TGTGCCTGGACAGGCGTTAAACCGAACTATGGCTACACCTTC.